These T cell receptor beta chains were read from a single sample in a study of blood T cell repertoires in COVID-19. Sequencing used immunoSEQ multiplex PCR; TCRdb keeps in-frame clones, though not all of them. The sample shows a few hundred thousand clones, 70% to 90% of them seen only once. Input material: peripheral blood. Every receptor here comes from a man aged 40-49 years with acute or convalescent COVID-19. Each CDR3 is given with its conserved first and last residue. Fields, in order: D gene, V gene, J gene, clone size, CDR3 DNA, CDR3 protein. A D gene is named only where the DNA matches it firmly. A row's size may be missing; if present it is once, few, many or a size class.

NA	TRBV12-5	TRBJ2-5	NA	TGTGCTAGTGGTCATCCTAACCCCCTAGAGACCCAGTACTTC	CASGHPNPLETQYF
NA	TRBV18	TRBJ1-1	NA	TGTGCCAGCTCACAGGGGATGAACACTGAAGCTTTCTTT	CASSQGMNTEAFF
NA	TRBV10-3	TRBJ2-2	NA	TGTGCCATCAGCCTGACTAGTGTAACCGGGGAGCTGTTTTTT	CAISLTSVTGELFF
TRBD1	TRBV12-3/TRBV12-4	TRBJ1-1	NA	TGTGCCAGCAGCTTCGACAGGGTTGAAGCTTTCTTT	CASSFDRVEAFF
NA	TRBV19	TRBJ1-2	few	TGTGCCAATCTAAGAACTGTTGTTGGCTATGGCTACACCTTC	CANLRTVVGYGYTF
TRBD2	TRBV7-6	TRBJ2-1	NA	TGTGCCAGCAGCTGGACTAGCGGGGGAGGATCTGAGCAGTTCTTC	CASSWTSGGGSEQFF
NA	TRBV19	TRBJ1-2	NA	TGTGCCAGTAGTCACCGGCAGGGTCCCGCTAACTATGGCTACACCTTC	CASSHRQGPANYGYTF
TRBD2	TRBV11-2	TRBJ2-5	NA	TGTGCCAGCAGCCCAACCGTGGGACTAGCGGGGTTCCAAGAGACCCAGTACTTC	CASSPTVGLAGFQETQYF
TRBD2	TRBV12-3/TRBV12-4	TRBJ2-7	NA	TGTGCCAGCAGCCCCAGCCTAGCGGGGGGGCCAGACTTC	CASSPSLAGGPDF
TRBD2	TRBV3-1/TRBV3-2	TRBJ2-1	NA	TGTGCCAGCAGCCCCCCGGGTGGTAGCGGGGGGTATTATGAGCAGTTCTTC	CASSPPGGSGGYYEQFF
NA	TRBV28	TRBJ1-5	NA	TGTGCCAGCAGTTCATACAGGGACGGCCAGCCCCAGCATTTT	CASSSYRDGQPQHF
NA	TRBV7-8	TRBJ1-2	NA	TGTGCCAGCAGCTCGGGATTTAACTATGGCTACACCTTC	CASSSGFNYGYTF
TRBD2	TRBV5-8	TRBJ2-7	NA	TGTGCCAGCAGCTTGTATCATGCGGGAGCCTACGAGCAGTACTTC	CASSLYHAGAYEQYF
TRBD1	TRBV4-2	TRBJ1-2	NA	TGTGCCAGCAGCCAAGCGATGGGGACAGACTATGGCTACACCTTC	CASSQAMGTDYGYTF
TRBD1	TRBV6-5	TRBJ1-6	NA	TGTGCCAGCAGTTACGCAGGGGGCTATAATTCACCCCTCCACTTT	CASSYAGGYNSPLHF
NA	TRBV12-2	TRBJ1-5	NA	TGTGCAAGTCGCCTATGGACAGCCAACAATCAGCCCCAGCATTTT	CASRLWTANNQPQHF
TRBD1	TRBV7-8	TRBJ2-7	NA	TGTGCCAGCAGCTTAATGGGACAGGGGCCCTACGAGCAGTACTTC	CASSLMGQGPYEQYF
NA	TRBV11-3	TRBJ2-1	NA	TGTGCCAGCAGCTTAGGGCAGGGCTTTGACAATGAGCAGTTCTTC	CASSLGQGFDNEQFF
TRBD2	TRBV28	TRBJ2-2	NA	TGTGCCAGCAGGACTAGCGGGGCTACATTACCTGTCGGGGAGCTGTTTTTT	CASRTSGATLPVGELFF
NA	TRBV6-1	TRBJ2-1	NA	TGTGCCAGCAGTGATAAGGTGGGCGGGAACAATGAGCAGTTCTTC	CASSDKVGGNNEQFF
TRBD1	TRBV7-8	TRBJ1-4	NA	TGTGCCAGCAGACCAGACCCGGGACAGAAGAATGAAAAACTGTTTTTT	CASRPDPGQKNEKLFF
NA	TRBV7-8	TRBJ1-2	once	TGTGCCAGCAGGAATAGGACAGCTCATGGCTACACCTTC	CASRNRTAHGYTF
NA	TRBV5-4	TRBJ1-1	NA	TGTGCCAGCAGCTTGGACCGGGACACTATGAACACTGAAGCTTTCTTT	CASSLDRDTMNTEAFF
TRBD1	TRBV11-2	TRBJ1-1	once	TGTGCCAGCAGCTTAGTGGTTCAGGGGGTAGGGAACACTGAAGCTTTCTTT	CASSLVVQGVGNTEAFF
NA	TRBV5-1	TRBJ2-6	NA	TGCGCCAGCAGCACAACAGGATATGGGGCCAACGTCCTGACTTTC	CASSTTGYGANVLTF
TRBD1	TRBV2	TRBJ1-2	NA	TGTGCCAGCAGTCCAGGGACAGTCGGATATGGCTACACCTTC	CASSPGTVGYGYTF
TRBD1	TRBV5-1	TRBJ1-6	NA	TGCGCCAGCACCCGGGACAGCACCAATAATTCACCCCTCCACTTT	CASTRDSTNNSPLHF
NA	TRBV6-5	TRBJ1-1	NA	TGTGCCAGCAGCGAGTGGGGTCGGGGGACTGAAGCTTTCTTT	CASSEWGRGTEAFF
NA	TRBV21-1	TRBJ2-7	once	TGTGCCAGCGGGAGGCCGCCAGGGACCTACGAGCAGTACTTC	CASGRPPGTYEQYF
TRBD1	TRBV2	TRBJ2-1	NA	TGTGCCAGCACCTTCTACCGGGACAGCAATGAGCAGTTCTTC	CASTFYRDSNEQFF
TRBD2	TRBV6-2/TRBV6-3	TRBJ2-1	NA	TGTGCCAGCAGTTCTAGCGGGGGAGGGGAGCAGTTCTTC	CASSSSGGGEQFF
NA	TRBV29-1	TRBJ2-2	few	TGCAGCGTTGTCACAGGGCCCGGGGAGCTGTTTTTT	CSVVTGPGELFF
NA	TRBV6-5	TRBJ1-1	NA	TGTGCCAGCCGCCGGGGGATGAACACTGAAGCTTTCTTT	CASRRGMNTEAFF
TRBD2	TRBV14	TRBJ2-7	once	TGTGCCAGCAGCCAGCTCACCCCCTTGCGGGAGGCCTACGAGCAGTACTTC	CASSQLTPLREAYEQYF
TRBD1	TRBV11-2	TRBJ1-6	NA	TGTGCCAGCAGTTTTGGACAGGGAGGGACGTCCTATAATTCACCCCTCCACTTT	CASSFGQGGTSYNSPLHF
NA	TRBV7-3	TRBJ1-5	NA	TGTGCCAGCCGCGGCAGGGTCGGTCAGCCCCAGCATTTT	CASRGRVGQPQHF
TRBD1	TRBV28	TRBJ1-1	few	TGTGCCAGCAGTTTAACCGGGACAGGTTTGAGCGCTTTCTTT	CASSLTGTGLSAFF
TRBD2	TRBV7-7	TRBJ2-3	NA	TGTGCTAGCAGCTTAACTAGCGGGGGATCTAGCACAGATACGCAGTATTTT	CASSLTSGGSSTDTQYF
NA	TRBV10-1	TRBJ1-1	NA	TGCGCCAGCAGGCCCCAGGGAAACACTGAAGCTTTCTTT	CASRPQGNTEAFF
TRBD2	TRBV6-4	TRBJ2-1	once	TGTGCCAGCAGTGAGAAGCGGGGGGGCTACAATGAGCAGTTCTTC	CASSEKRGGYNEQFF
NA	TRBV28	TRBJ1-4	NA	TGTGCCAGCAGGTTGGGGGGAGAAAAACTGTTTTTT	CASRLGGEKLFF
TRBD1	TRBV10-2	TRBJ1-6	NA	TGCGCCAGCAGGGTGGGACAGGTTAATTCACCCCTCCACTTT	CASRVGQVNSPLHF
NA	TRBV7-2	TRBJ1-3	NA	TGTGCCAGCAGCGCGGGGGCCGGCTCTGGAAACACCATATATTTT	CASSAGAGSGNTIYF
TRBD2	TRBV19	TRBJ2-3	NA	TGTGCCAGTAGTACCTCGGGCGCGGGGGGACTTTCTAGCACAGATACGCAGTATTTT	CASSTSGAGGLSSTDTQYF
TRBD1	TRBV27	TRBJ1-1	NA	TGTGCCAGCAGTTTATCGCGGGACAGGGTGGTTGAAGCTTTCTTT	CASSLSRDRVVEAFF
TRBD1	TRBV5-1	TRBJ1-3	NA	TGCGCCAGTAATGACGGGACAGGTACCTCTGGAAACACCATATATTTT	CASNDGTGTSGNTIYF
TRBD2	TRBV30	TRBJ2-7	NA	TGTGCCTGGAGTCGGGGGGGCCCAGGGTACGAGCAGTACTTC	CAWSRGGPGYEQYF
NA	TRBV5-4	TRBJ1-2	NA	TGTGCCAGCAGCCTTACTTACTATGGCTACACCTTC	CASSLTYYGYTF
NA	TRBV13	TRBJ1-1	NA	TGTGCCAGCAGCCCGGGGGCGGGAGCGTTAAACACTGAAGCTTTCTTT	CASSPGAGALNTEAFF
NA	TRBV7-2	TRBJ2-1	NA	TGTGCCAGCAGCTTATTGGCCCCCCAAGAAAAGCAGTTCTTC	CASSLLAPQEKQFF
NA	TRBV28	TRBJ2-3	NA	TGTGCCAGCAGTTCCTCGAGGACAGCGTACACAGATACGCAGTATTTT	CASSSSRTAYTDTQYF
NA	TRBV13	TRBJ1-4	NA	TGTGCCAGCAGCTTCCCCCGGGGTGAAAAACTGTTTTTT	CASSFPRGEKLFF
TRBD2	TRBV5-4	TRBJ2-1	NA	TGTGCCAGCAGCTCCCTCTTAGCGGGAGGGGGCAATGAGCAGTTCTTC	CASSSLLAGGGNEQFF
NA	TRBV28	TRBJ2-3	NA	TGTGCCAGCAGTTTGACTAGAACAGATACGCAGTATTTT	CASSLTRTDTQYF
NA	TRBV19	TRBJ1-2	NA	TGTGCCAGTAGTTCCTGGGACCGGGAGGACTATGGCTACACCTTC	CASSSWDREDYGYTF